A selection of T cell receptor beta chains follows, all from one sample in a study of cytomegalovirus exposure and HLA in healthy donors. Only in-frame clones appear in the TCRdb table, and some are missing; sequencing was by immunoSEQ multiplex PCR. The profile shows over 150,000 clones, 82% of them singletons. Input material: PBMCs. All receptors come from a middle-aged man in good health and CMV-seropositive. Both conserved end residues are part of each CDR3. Each record gives: clone size, J gene, D gene, V gene, CDR3 protein, CDR3 DNA. The D gene is left open where the match is weak. Rows give clone size only sometimes, using once, few, many, or a class for an expanded clone.

clone_size: .
j_call: TRBJ2-7
d_call: TRBD1
v_call: TRBV11-1
cdr3_aa: CASSRDRESYEQYF
cdr3_nt: TGTGCCAGCAGCAGGGACAGGGAAAGTTACGAGCAGTACTTC

clone_size: .
j_call: TRBJ2-7
d_call: .
v_call: TRBV6-6
cdr3_aa: CASSARYEQYF
cdr3_nt: TGTGCCAGCAGTGCGCGCTACGAGCAGTACTTC

clone_size: few
j_call: TRBJ2-3
d_call: .
v_call: TRBV6-5
cdr3_aa: CASTGQTDTQYF
cdr3_nt: TGTGCCAGCACCGGACAAACAGATACGCAGTATTTT

clone_size: .
j_call: TRBJ1-1
d_call: TRBD1
v_call: TRBV18
cdr3_aa: CASSADRGRTEAFF
cdr3_nt: TGTGCCAGCTCAGCGGACAGGGGGCGAACTGAAGCTTTCTTT

clone_size: once
j_call: TRBJ2-1
d_call: TRBD1
v_call: TRBV7-6
cdr3_aa: CASSPRTGSSYNEQFF
cdr3_nt: TGTGCCAGCAGCCCCCGGACAGGGAGCTCCTACAATGAGCAGTTCTTC

clone_size: once
j_call: TRBJ2-7
d_call: .
v_call: TRBV6-5
cdr3_aa: CASSYSIPGEQYF
cdr3_nt: TGTGCCAGCAGTTACTCGATCCCAGGCGAGCAGTACTTC

clone_size: .
j_call: TRBJ1-1
d_call: TRBD1
v_call: TRBV4-2
cdr3_aa: CASSQEEGAGTEAFF
cdr3_nt: TGTGCCAGCAGCCAAGAGGAGGGGGCGGGCACTGAAGCTTTCTTT

clone_size: .
j_call: TRBJ2-7
d_call: .
v_call: TRBV5-1
cdr3_aa: CASSSVPRSSYEQYF
cdr3_nt: TGCGCCAGCAGCTCAGTACCTAGAAGCTCCTACGAGCAGTACTTC

clone_size: .
j_call: TRBJ2-1
d_call: TRBD1
v_call: TRBV29-1
cdr3_aa: CSVNRGSSSYNEQFF
cdr3_nt: TGCAGCGTGAACAGGGGTTCTAGCTCCTACAATGAGCAGTTCTTC

clone_size: few
j_call: TRBJ2-3
d_call: TRBD2
v_call: TRBV7-9
cdr3_aa: CASRARLAGVGDTQYF
cdr3_nt: TGTGCCAGCAGAGCGAGACTAGCGGGAGTGGGAGATACGCAGTATTTT

clone_size: .
j_call: TRBJ1-6
d_call: TRBD1
v_call: TRBV5-1
cdr3_aa: CASSLGTGSNSPLHF
cdr3_nt: TGCGCCAGCAGCTTGGGGACAGGATCAAATTCACCCCTCCACTTT

clone_size: .
j_call: TRBJ1-1
d_call: TRBD1
v_call: TRBV28
cdr3_aa: CASSSGTGRLDTEAFF
cdr3_nt: TGTGCCAGCAGTTCTGGGACAGGGCGTCTCGACACTGAAGCTTTCTTT

clone_size: .
j_call: TRBJ2-1
d_call: TRBD1
v_call: TRBV18
cdr3_aa: CASSPRAGGYNEQFF
cdr3_nt: TGTGCCAGCTCACCACGGGCAGGGGGCTACAATGAGCAGTTCTTC

clone_size: .
j_call: TRBJ2-7
d_call: .
v_call: TRBV5-4
cdr3_aa: CASSREGGSSYEQYF
cdr3_nt: TGTGCCAGCAGCAGAGAGGGCGGTAGCTCCTACGAGCAGTACTTC

clone_size: once
j_call: TRBJ2-7
d_call: TRBD2
v_call: TRBV6-6
cdr3_aa: CASAGRGVSSGEQYF
cdr3_nt: TGTGCCAGCGCCGGGCGGGGGGTTTCGTCTGGCGAGCAGTACTTC

clone_size: .
j_call: TRBJ2-5
d_call: TRBD2
v_call: TRBV2
cdr3_aa: CASRVLAGGQETQYF
cdr3_nt: TGTGCCAGCAGGGTACTAGCGGGAGGCCAAGAGACCCAGTACTTC

clone_size: .
j_call: TRBJ2-5
d_call: TRBD1
v_call: TRBV7-9
cdr3_aa: CASSSRDRGFQETQYF
cdr3_nt: TGTGCCAGCAGCTCAAGGGACAGGGGTTTTCAAGAGACCCAGTACTTC

clone_size: .
j_call: TRBJ2-2
d_call: TRBD1
v_call: TRBV5-5
cdr3_aa: CASSWDRANTGELFF
cdr3_nt: TGTGCCAGCAGCTGGGACAGGGCGAACACCGGGGAGCTGTTTTTT

clone_size: once
j_call: TRBJ1-6
d_call: .
v_call: TRBV6-6
cdr3_aa: CASSPPGSPLHF
cdr3_nt: TGTGCCAGCAGTCCCCCCGGGTCACCCCTCCACTTT

clone_size: .
j_call: TRBJ2-1
d_call: TRBD1
v_call: TRBV5-4
cdr3_aa: CATRGTGVNEQFF
cdr3_nt: TGTGCCACCCGTGGGACAGGGGTCAATGAGCAGTTCTTC

clone_size: .
j_call: TRBJ2-4
d_call: .
v_call: TRBV5-6
cdr3_aa: CASSRGQQDIQYF
cdr3_nt: TGTGCCAGCAGCCGTGGACAGCAAGACATTCAGTACTTC

clone_size: .
j_call: TRBJ2-5
d_call: .
v_call: TRBV7-2
cdr3_aa: CASSTNLLGETQYF
cdr3_nt: TGTGCCAGCAGCACCAATTTACTCGGAGAGACCCAGTACTTC

clone_size: .
j_call: TRBJ2-7
d_call: .
v_call: TRBV9
cdr3_aa: CASSGGDHSYEQYF
cdr3_nt: TGTGCCAGCAGCGGGGGGGACCACTCCTACGAGCAGTACTTC

clone_size: .
j_call: TRBJ2-7
d_call: .
v_call: TRBV2
cdr3_aa: CASSELRVDEQYF
cdr3_nt: TGTGCCAGCAGTGAACTCAGGGTCGACGAGCAGTACTTC

clone_size: .
j_call: TRBJ1-2
d_call: .
v_call: TRBV7-2
cdr3_aa: CASTLPGAHYGYTF
cdr3_nt: TGTGCCAGCACCCTCCCAGGGGCCCACTATGGCTACACCTTC

clone_size: .
j_call: TRBJ2-1
d_call: TRBD1
v_call: TRBV4-1
cdr3_aa: CASSQGQGSTNEQFF
cdr3_nt: TGCGCCAGCAGCCAAGGACAGGGGTCCACCAATGAGCAGTTCTTC

clone_size: .
j_call: TRBJ1-6
d_call: .
v_call: TRBV5-6
cdr3_aa: CASSLIAGSINSPLHF
cdr3_nt: TGTGCCAGCAGCTTGATTGCGGGCAGCATTAATTCACCCCTCCACTTT

clone_size: .
j_call: TRBJ1-2
d_call: .
v_call: TRBV9
cdr3_aa: CASSAEGGSNYGYTF
cdr3_nt: TGTGCCAGCAGCGCGGAGGGCGGATCTAACTATGGCTACACCTTC

clone_size: .
j_call: TRBJ2-1
d_call: TRBD1
v_call: TRBV29-1
cdr3_aa: CSTRTGPLYNEQFF
cdr3_nt: TGCAGCACCCGGACAGGGCCTCTCTACAATGAGCAGTTCTTC

clone_size: few
j_call: TRBJ2-7
d_call: .
v_call: TRBV4-2
cdr3_aa: CASSQVDKGGEQYF
cdr3_nt: TGTGCCAGCAGCCAAGTAGATAAAGGAGGGGAGCAGTACTTC

clone_size: .
j_call: TRBJ2-5
d_call: .
v_call: TRBV9
cdr3_aa: CASSVGYQETQYF
cdr3_nt: TGTGCCAGCAGCGTCGGGTACCAAGAGACCCAGTACTTC

clone_size: .
j_call: TRBJ2-7
d_call: .
v_call: TRBV2
cdr3_aa: CASKDSSYEQYF
cdr3_nt: TGTGCCAGCAAGGACAGTTCGTACGAGCAGTACTTC